This T cell receptor (beta chain) was sequenced during a study of Graves' ophthalmopathy and Graves' hyperthyroidism. General study points: A model of 13 signatures distinguished ophthalmopathy from stable hyperthyroidism at 85% to 90% sensitivity and about 80% specificity.

Where ophthalmopathy was present, donors had moderate-to-severe activity, CAS ≥3, NOSPECS ≥4 and duration under 3 months. Other autoimmune diseases, uncontrolled infections, pregnancy or lactation ruled patients out of participation. This clonotype is a singleton in its sample. Its cognate antigen is unknown. RNA transcripts yielded amplified TCR beta CDR3 regions. First-round RT-PCR with HTBI primers preceded a second-round multiplex PCR. MiXCR was run by TCRdb on the multiplex PCR reads, yielding one entry per CDR3 protein. Among more than 550,000 distinct CDR3 sequences listed, about 41% were seen once. CDR1 and CDR2 from the germline V gene are SQVTM and ANQGSEA. This CDR3 is 10 amino acids long. V shed 6 bases and J shed 7 bases, with 9 bases lying between them.

This rearrangement joins TRBV29-1 to TRBJ1-2; possible D gene TRBD1, 5 bases. The receptor's source is an adult man with Graves' ophthalmopathy. Sequences were obtained from peripheral blood. CDR3 nucleotide sequence: TGCAGCGTAGGGGTCGGTGGCTACACCTTC. Its translation is CSVGVGGYTF.